A selection of T cell receptor beta chains follows, all from one sample in a study of technical replicates of blood from four donors. TCRdb's table, derived via immunoSEQ multiplex PCR, lists solely in-frame clones and lacks some. This table has some 94,000 clones, about 96% appearing once. Sequencing was performed on T cells isolated from PBMCs. These receptors were obtained from a human donor in good health. Each CDR3 is given with its conserved first and last residue. The D gene is left open where the match is weak. Only part of the rows carry a size: once, few, many, or a class if the clone is expanded.

clone size	D gene	V gene	CDR3 length	J gene	CDR3 protein	CDR3 DNA
NA	TRBD2	TRBV7-8	15	TRBJ2-2	CASSLAGGPPGELFF	TGTGCCAGCAGCTTAGCGGGAGGGCCCCCCGGGGAGCTGTTTTTT
NA	NA	TRBV27	13	TRBJ1-6	CASSFSGNSPLHF	TGTGCCAGCAGTTTTTCCGGGAATTCACCCCTCCACTTT
NA	NA	TRBV25-1	15	TRBJ2-7	CASSDYQGRNYEQYF	TGTGCCAGCAGTGATTACCAGGGGAGAAACTACGAGCAGTACTTC
NA	NA	TRBV19	12	TRBJ1-1	CASSPSRAEAFF	TGTGCCAGTAGCCCCTCCCGAGCTGAAGCTTTCTTT
NA	TRBD1	TRBV9	14	TRBJ2-1	CASSEGQDDNEQFF	TGTGCCAGCAGCGAGGGACAGGATGACAATGAGCAGTTCTTC
NA	NA	TRBV4-1	14	TRBJ2-2	CASSQEPPAGELFF	TGCGCCAGCAGCCAAGAGCCTCCGGCCGGGGAGCTGTTTTTT
NA	TRBD1	TRBV7-9	13	TRBJ2-1	CASSLASTGGQFF	TGTGCCAGCAGCTTAGCCTCTACAGGGGGGCAGTTCTTC
NA	NA	TRBV25-1	11	TRBJ1-1	CASRGNTEAFF	TGTGCCAGTCGGGGGAACACTGAAGCTTTCTTT
NA	NA	TRBV6-5	13	TRBJ1-4	CASSLLGGEKLFF	TGTGCCAGCAGTTTGCTAGGTGGCGAAAAACTGTTTTTT
NA	NA	TRBV5-6	13	TRBJ1-4	CASSLATGGKLFF	TGTGCCAGCAGCTTAGCGACAGGTGGAAAACTGTTTTTT
once	TRBD1	TRBV5-5	14	TRBJ1-1	CASSLSGQVGQAFF	TGTGCCAGCAGCTTGTCGGGACAGGTCGGTCAGGCTTTCTTT
NA	NA	TRBV27	17	TRBJ1-4	CASSLVRVRGANEKLFF	TGTGCCAGCAGTTTAGTCCGCGTCCGTGGAGCCAATGAAAAACTGTTTTTT
NA	TRBD1	TRBV7-2	13	TRBJ1-2	CASSPGQGYGYTF	TGTGCCAGCAGCCCGGGACAGGGCTATGGCTACACCTTC
NA	NA	TRBV6-6	12	TRBJ2-7	CASSYAAYEQYF	TGTGCCAGCAGTTATGCAGCCTACGAGCAGTACTTC
NA	NA	TRBV15	16	TRBJ2-7	CATSRDRELVIYEQYF	TGTGCCACCAGCAGAGATCGGGAACTAGTAATCTACGAGCAGTACTTC
NA	TRBD1	TRBV19	13	TRBJ2-7	CASSPGQWYEQYF	TGTGCCAGTAGTCCGGGACAGTGGTACGAGCAGTACTTC
NA	NA	TRBV6-5	14	TRBJ1-1	CASSPNSLSGRAFF	TGTGCCAGCAGTCCCAACTCGCTGTCCGGGAGAGCTTTCTTT
once	TRBD1	TRBV29-1	14	TRBJ2-6	CSAPGGSGANVLTF	TGCAGCGCCCCAGGGGGCTCTGGGGCCAACGTCCTGACTTTC